The 2 T cell receptor beta chains below were found in one sample sequenced in a study of molecular identifiers for immune sequencing clone quantification. TCRdb processed the PCR reads anew with MiXCR; each CDR3 protein has one entry. The sample yields around 470,000 distinct CDR3 sequences, 20% to 25% seen once. Sample: naive CD8+ T cells from blood, with Jurkat cell RNA spiked in. The subset was: FACS-sorted CD8+CD4-CCR7+CD45RA+ naive T cells. The receptors were gathered from a human donor in good health. Some libraries in this study had Jurkat cell RNA spiked in.

This chain connects TRBV5-6 to TRBJ2-3; the match to TRBD1 covers 7 bases. The J call may be incorrect, as the DNA end agrees better with TRBJ1-5. CDR3 length: 17 residues. From germline, CDR1 is SGHDT and CDR2 YYEEEE. CDR3 DNA sequence: TGTGCCAGCAGCCCGGGCCCGGGGACAGCAAACACAGATACGCAGCATTTT. Amino acids: CASSPGPGTANTDTQHF.

This clonotype was detected a few times. The gene calls are TRBV7-9 and TRBJ2-6; D is undetermined. CDR1 and CDR2 (germline): SEHNR, FQNEAQ (reference sequence). This CDR3 is 18 amino acids long. The V end lost 1 base, the J end lost 0 bases, and 13 bases lay between the germline ends. The DNA of the CDR3 is TGTGCCAGCAGCTTAGGTCTATTCGAGATCTCTGGGGCCAACGTCCTGACTTTC. It codes for CASSLGLFEISGANVLTF.